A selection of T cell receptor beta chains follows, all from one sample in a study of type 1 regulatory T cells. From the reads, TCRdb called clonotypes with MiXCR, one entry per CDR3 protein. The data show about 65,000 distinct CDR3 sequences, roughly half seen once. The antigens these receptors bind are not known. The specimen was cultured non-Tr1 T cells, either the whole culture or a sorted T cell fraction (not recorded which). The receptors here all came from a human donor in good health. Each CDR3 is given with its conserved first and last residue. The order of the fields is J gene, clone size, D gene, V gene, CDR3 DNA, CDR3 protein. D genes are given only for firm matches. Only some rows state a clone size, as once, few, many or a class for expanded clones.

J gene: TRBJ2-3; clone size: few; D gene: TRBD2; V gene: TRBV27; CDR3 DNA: TGTGCCAGCAGTGAGCGGGGGGGTCATACGCAGTATTTT; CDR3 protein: CASSERGGHTQYF
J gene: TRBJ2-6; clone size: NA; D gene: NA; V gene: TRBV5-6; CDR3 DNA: TGTGCCAGCAGCCCGACAGGCGCTCGCTCTGGGGCCAACGTCCTGACTTTC; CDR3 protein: CASSPTGARSGANVLTF
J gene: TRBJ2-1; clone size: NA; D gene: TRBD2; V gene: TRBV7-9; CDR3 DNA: TGTGCCAGCAGCCGGCTAGCGGGGGTGAGTGAGCAGTTCTTC; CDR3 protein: CASSRLAGVSEQFF
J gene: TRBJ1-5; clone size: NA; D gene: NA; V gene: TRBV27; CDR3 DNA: TGTGCCAGCAGTTTACAGGCAGGGACGGATAGCAATCAGCCCCAGCATTTT; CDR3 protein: CASSLQAGTDSNQPQHF
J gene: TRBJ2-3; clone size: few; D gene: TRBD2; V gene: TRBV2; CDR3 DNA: TGTGCCAGGGGGGCCAGCGGGGGAACGGGATTTACGCAGTATTTT; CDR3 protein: CARGASGGTGFTQYF
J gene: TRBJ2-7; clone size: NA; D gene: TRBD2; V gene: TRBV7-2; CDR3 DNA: TGTGCCAGCAGCTTGGCTAGCGGGGCGATATACTACGAGCAGTACTTC; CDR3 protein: CASSLASGAIYYEQYF
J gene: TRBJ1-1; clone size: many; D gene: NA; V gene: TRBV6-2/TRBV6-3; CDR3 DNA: TGTGCCAGCACCGAAGACGGACAGAACACTGAAGCTTTCTTT; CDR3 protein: CASTEDGQNTEAFF
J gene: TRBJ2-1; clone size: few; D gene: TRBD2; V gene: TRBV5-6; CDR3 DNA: TGTGCCAGCAGCTTGGGACTAGCGGGGGGGCCTTCTGACAATGAGCAGTTCTTC; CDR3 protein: CASSLGLAGGPSDNEQFF
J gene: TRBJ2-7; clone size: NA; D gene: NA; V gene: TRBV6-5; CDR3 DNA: TGTGCCAGCAGTTACCCCGGGGCCGGAAACGAGCAGTACTTC; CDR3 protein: CASSYPGAGNEQYF
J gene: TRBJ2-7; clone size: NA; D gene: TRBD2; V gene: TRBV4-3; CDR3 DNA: TGCGCCAGCAGCCAGGAGCGGGGGGGCTTCGAGCAGTACTTC; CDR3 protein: CASSQERGGFEQYF
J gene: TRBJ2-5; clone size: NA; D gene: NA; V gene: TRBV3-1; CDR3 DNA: TGTGCCAGCAGCCAAGGGTCACTAGCTAACCTCCAAGAGACCCAGTACTTC; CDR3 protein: CASSQGSLANLQETQYF
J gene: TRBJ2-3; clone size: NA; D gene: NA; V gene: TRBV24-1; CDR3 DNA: TGTGCCACCAGTGATCCCTCCCAGGGGCTAATGACAGATACGCAGTATTTT; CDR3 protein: CATSDPSQGLMTDTQYF
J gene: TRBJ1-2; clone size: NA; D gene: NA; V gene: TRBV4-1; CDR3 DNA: TGCGCCAGCAGCCAAGACCGGACCCTGCCTAACTATGGCTACACCTTC; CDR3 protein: CASSQDRTLPNYGYTF
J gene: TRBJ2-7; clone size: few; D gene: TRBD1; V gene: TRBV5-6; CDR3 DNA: TGTGCCAGCAGCGTGGACAGGGTAGTATCCTACGAGCAGTACTTC; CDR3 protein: CASSVDRVVSYEQYF